This TCR beta chain was documented in a study of CD8+ T cells in alopecia areata. The germline V gene encodes CDR1 ENHRY and CDR2 SYGVKD. The length of the CDR3 is 16 residues. With 0 bases removed from V and 0 bases from J, the gap between germline ends came to 9 bases. This clone was counted between two and nine times. Its antigen is undetermined. Isolated RNA was reverse transcribed into cDNA used as the sequencing template. Generated by immunoSEQ multiplex PCR, the TCRdb table keeps only in-frame clones and is missing some. Found here are 270,000 or so clones, 58% of them singletons; the top ten hold under 2%. Treatment reported: oral pan-JAK inhibitor, 5-10 mg twice daily. Individuals with alopecia areata gave both lesional scalp punch biopsies and peripheral blood for collection. Study conclusions and caveats: Clonality was higher in lesional than normal scalp, especially in alopecia totalis/universalis. Persistence of many expanded lesional clones was seen in scalp and blood during tofacitinib.

The source of this sequence is a human donor with alopecia areata. This sample comprised CD4+ T cells sorted from blood, obtained at week 24, from a patient treated with tofacitinib. The chain joins TRBV10-3 to TRBJ2-4; tentatively, D is TRBD2 (5 bases). CDR3 in DNA: TGTGCCATCAGTGAGTCTGGAGGCCTAGCCAAAAACATTCAGTACTTC. Amino acids: CAISESGGLAKNIQYF.